This T cell receptor beta chain was captured in a study of blood T cell repertoires in COVID-19. Study details: Sites in the United States, Italy and Spain provided acute and convalescent COVID-19 samples. Sources were T cells, B-cell-depleted T cells, or PBMCs; the material itself was cDNA or gDNA.

TCRdb's table, derived via immunoSEQ multiplex PCR, lists solely in-frame clones and lacks some. This repertoire shows 220,000 or so clones, 86% found once; its top ten account for 10% to 13%. Unmatched junction bases numbered 10, after V lost 6 bases and J lost 1 base. Germline values: CDR1 WNHNN, CDR2 SYGVQD (reference sequence). The CDR3 extends over 16 amino acids. The receptor comes from a woman in her forties or fifties with COVID-19, enrolled during active disease. The sample consisted of peripheral blood. The chain carries TRBV10-1 and TRBJ2-3; 7 bases map to TRBD1. CDR3 in amino acids: CASSVSTGARTDTQYF. The CDR3, as DNA: TGCGCCAGCAGCGTCTCCACAGGGGCCCGCACAGATACGCAGTATTTT.